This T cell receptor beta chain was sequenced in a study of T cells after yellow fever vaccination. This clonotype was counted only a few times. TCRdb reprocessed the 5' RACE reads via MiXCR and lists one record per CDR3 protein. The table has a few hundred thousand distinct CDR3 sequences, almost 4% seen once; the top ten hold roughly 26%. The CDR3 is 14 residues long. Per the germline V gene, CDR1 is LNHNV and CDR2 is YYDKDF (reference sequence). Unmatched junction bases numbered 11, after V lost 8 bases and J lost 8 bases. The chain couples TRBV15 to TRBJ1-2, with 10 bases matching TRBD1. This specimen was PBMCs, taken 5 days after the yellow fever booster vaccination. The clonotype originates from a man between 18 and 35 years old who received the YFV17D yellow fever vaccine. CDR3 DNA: TGTGCCACCGGGTCGAGACAGGGGGCGGAAGGCTACACCTTC. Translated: CATGSRQGAEGYTF.